The 5 T cell receptor beta chains below come from one sample, sequenced in a study of T cell repertoires in cytomegalovirus infection. TCRdb used MiXCR to reprocess the reads, holding one entry per CDR3 protein. The sample carries approximately 630,000 distinct CDR3 sequences, about 24% recorded once. The specimen was CD8+ T cells from PBMCs. The receptors here all came from a human donor in good health (CMV status not recorded). Some clones in this sample may be carry-over from other donors' samples.

V and J are TRBV10-1 and TRBJ2-3; D tentatively fits TRBD1 or TRBD2 (5 bases each). CDR1 is WNHNN, CDR2 SYGVQD, per germline (reference sequence). The CDR3 sequence is 11 residues long. V lost 8 bases, J lost 4 bases, and 7 bases lay in between. The CDR3 region is CASGGPDTQYF. The CDR3 DNA sequence: TGCGCCAGCGGGGGACCAGATACGCAGTATTTT.

This clonotype was observed a few times. The rearrangement joins TRBV6-2 or TRBV6-3 to TRBJ2-1; TRBD2 matches at 10 bases. The CDR3 runs to 15 residues. CDR1 and CDR2 from the germline V gene are MNHEY and SVGEGT. Trimming took 6 bases from V and 8 from J; bases not matched to a gene: 10. The CDR3, as DNA: TGTGCCAGCAGCCAGCTAGCGGGGGTAAGGGATGAGCAGTTCTTC. Its translation: CASSQLAGVRDEQFF.

CDR3 protein: CSARTVDSNTGELFF. The DNA of the CDR3 is TGCAGTGCTAGGACAGTTGATTCGAACACCGGGGAGCTGTTTTTT. The rearrangement joins TRBV20-1 to TRBJ2-2, with D tentatively TRBD1 (5 bases). Germline V gene lookup returns CDR1 DFQATT and CDR2 SNEGSKA (reference sequence). Trimming took 3 bases from V and 0 from J, leaving 11 bases between them. CDR3 length: 15 residues.

This clonotype came up a few times. This rearrangement joins TRBV6-5 to TRBJ2-5; weak D call: TRBD2 (6 bases). With 4 bases removed from V and 2 bases from J, the gap between germline ends came to 17 bases. CDR3 size: 16 residues. Per germline, CDR1 MNHEY and CDR2 SVGAGI. The CDR3 DNA reads TGTGCCAGCAGTTCCCGGACTAAGCGAGCTCAAGAGACCCAGTACTTC. Encoded protein: CASSSRTKRAQETQYF.

This clonotype has ten or more counts. The chain couples TRBV5-6 to TRBJ2-3, with D hard to call. Trimming removed 0 bases at V and 2 bases at J, with 7 bases between. The CDR3 has 14 amino acids. Germline lookup yields CDR1 SGHDT and CDR2 YYEEEE. The CDR3 loop reads CASSLAPATDTQYF. The CDR3 region has the DNA TGTGCCAGCAGCTTGGCACCAGCCACAGATACGCAGTATTTT.